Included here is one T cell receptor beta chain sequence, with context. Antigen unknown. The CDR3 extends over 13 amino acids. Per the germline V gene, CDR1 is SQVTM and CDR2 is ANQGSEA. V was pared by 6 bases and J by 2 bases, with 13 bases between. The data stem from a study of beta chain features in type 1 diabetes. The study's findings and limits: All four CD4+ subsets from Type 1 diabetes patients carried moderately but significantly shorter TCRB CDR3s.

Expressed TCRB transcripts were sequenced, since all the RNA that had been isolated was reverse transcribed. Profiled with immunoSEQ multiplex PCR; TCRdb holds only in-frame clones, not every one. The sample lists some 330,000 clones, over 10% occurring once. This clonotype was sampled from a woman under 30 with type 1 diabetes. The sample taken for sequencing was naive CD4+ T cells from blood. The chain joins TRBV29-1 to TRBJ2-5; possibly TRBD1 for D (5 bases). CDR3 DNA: TGCAGCGTCGATAGCCGACAGCAAGAGACCCAGTACTTC. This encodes CSVDSRQQETQYF.